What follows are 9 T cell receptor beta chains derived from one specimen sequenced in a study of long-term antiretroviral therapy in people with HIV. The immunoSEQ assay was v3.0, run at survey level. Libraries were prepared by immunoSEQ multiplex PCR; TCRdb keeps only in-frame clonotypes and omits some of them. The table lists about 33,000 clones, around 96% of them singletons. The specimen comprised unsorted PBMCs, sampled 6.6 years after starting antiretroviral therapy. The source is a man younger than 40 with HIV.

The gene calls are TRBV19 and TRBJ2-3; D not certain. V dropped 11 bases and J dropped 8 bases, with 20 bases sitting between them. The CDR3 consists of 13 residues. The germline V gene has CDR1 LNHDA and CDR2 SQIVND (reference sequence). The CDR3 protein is CASRVPSAGTQYF. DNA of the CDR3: TGTGCCTCTAGGGTGCCCAGCGCTGGTACGCAGTATTTT. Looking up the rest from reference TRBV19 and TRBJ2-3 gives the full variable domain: DGGITQSPKYLFRKEGQNVTLSCEQNLNHDAMYWYRQDPGQGLRLIYYSQIVNDFQKGDIAEGYSVSREKKESFPLTVTSAQKNPTAFYLCASRVPSAGTQYFGPGTRLTVL.

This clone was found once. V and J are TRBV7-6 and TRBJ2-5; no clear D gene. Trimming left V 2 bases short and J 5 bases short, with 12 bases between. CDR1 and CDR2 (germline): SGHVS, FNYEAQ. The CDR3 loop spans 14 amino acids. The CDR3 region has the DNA TGTGCCAGCAGCTTATTGGGATACCTTGAGACCCAGTACTTC. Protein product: CASSLLGYLETQYF.

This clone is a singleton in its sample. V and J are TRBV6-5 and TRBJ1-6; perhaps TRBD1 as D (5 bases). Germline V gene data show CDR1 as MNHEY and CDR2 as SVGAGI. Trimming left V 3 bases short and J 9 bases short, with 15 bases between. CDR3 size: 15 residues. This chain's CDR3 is CASSYEGTFRSPLHF. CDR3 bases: TGTGCCAGCAGTTATGAGGGGACTTTTCGTTCACCCCTCCACTTT.

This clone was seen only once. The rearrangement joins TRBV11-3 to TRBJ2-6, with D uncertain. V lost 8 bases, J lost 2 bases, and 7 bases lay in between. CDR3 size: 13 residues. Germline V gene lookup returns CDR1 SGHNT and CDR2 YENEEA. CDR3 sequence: CASSLTGANVLTF. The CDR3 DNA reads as TGTGCCAGCTCACTCACTGGGGCCAACGTCCTGACTTTC.

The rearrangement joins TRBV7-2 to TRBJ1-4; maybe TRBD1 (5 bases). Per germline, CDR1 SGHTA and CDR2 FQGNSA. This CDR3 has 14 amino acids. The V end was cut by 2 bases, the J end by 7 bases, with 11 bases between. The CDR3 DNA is TGTGCCAGCAGCTTACCCGGGGGGACTGAAAAACTGTTTTTT. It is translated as CASSLPGGTEKLFF.

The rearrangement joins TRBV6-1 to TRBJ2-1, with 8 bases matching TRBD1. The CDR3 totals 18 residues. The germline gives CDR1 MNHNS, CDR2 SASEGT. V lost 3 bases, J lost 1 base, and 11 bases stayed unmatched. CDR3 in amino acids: CASSDPGQGPLSYNEQFF. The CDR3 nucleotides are TGTGCCAGCAGTGATCCCGGACAGGGCCCTTTATCCTACAATGAGCAGTTCTTC.

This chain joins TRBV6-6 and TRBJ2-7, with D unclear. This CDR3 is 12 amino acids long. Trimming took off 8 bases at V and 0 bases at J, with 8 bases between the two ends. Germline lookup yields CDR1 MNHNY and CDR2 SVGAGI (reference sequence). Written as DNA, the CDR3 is TGTGCCAGCGCAGCGAGCTCCTACGAGCAGTACTTC. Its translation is CASAASSYEQYF.

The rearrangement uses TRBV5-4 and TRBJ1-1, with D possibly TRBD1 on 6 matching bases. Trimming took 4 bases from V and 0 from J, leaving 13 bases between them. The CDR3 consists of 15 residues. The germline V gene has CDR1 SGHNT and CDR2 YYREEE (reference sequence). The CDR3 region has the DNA TGTGCCAGCAGCCCAGGACAGAGAATGAACACTGAAGCTTTCTTT. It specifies CASSPGQRMNTEAFF.

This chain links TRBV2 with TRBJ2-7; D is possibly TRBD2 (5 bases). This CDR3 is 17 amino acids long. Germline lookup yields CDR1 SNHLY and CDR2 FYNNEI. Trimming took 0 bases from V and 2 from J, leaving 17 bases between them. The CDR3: CASSEAMAGDTTYEQYF. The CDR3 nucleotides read TGTGCCAGCAGTGAAGCAATGGCGGGTGACACCACCTACGAGCAGTACTTC.